This T cell receptor (beta chain) was documented in a study of blood T cell repertoires in COVID-19. Across the whole study: In each case, the material was cDNA or gDNA derived from T cells, B-cell-depleted T cells, or PBMCs.

Original data processing: Estimates of nucleated cell counts were drawn from the amplification of reference gene primers. Method: immunoSEQ multiplex PCR; TCRdb's copy keeps in-frame clones and lacks some. The D gene and trimming were derived from the DNA, and the V and J assignments and clone size from that table. The table has about 120,000 clones, about 86% seen once. Trimming stripped 5 bases from V and 0 bases from J, with 17 bases between. Germline CDR1 and CDR2: SGHTA and FQGNSA. CDR3 length: 17 residues. This TCR was sampled from a man between 65 and 85 years old who had recovered from COVID-19. The chain is built from TRBV7-2 and TRBJ1-5, with D perhaps TRBD1 (5 bases). The specimen was peripheral blood. The CDR3 DNA is TGTGCCAGCAGCCTCACGATAGGGGTCTTTAGCAATCAGCCCCAGCATTTT. It encodes CASSLTIGVFSNQPQHF. Supplemented by reference TRBV7-2 and TRBJ1-5, the full variable domain reads GAGVSQSPSNKVTEKGKDVELRCDPISGHTALYWYRQSLGQGLEFLIYFQGNSAPDKSGLPSDRFSAERTGGSVSTLTIQRTQQEDSAVYLCASSLTIGVFSNQPQHFGDGTRLSIL.